Listed below are T cell receptor beta chains from one sample, sequenced in a study of blood T cell repertoires in COVID-19. Clones were read by immunoSEQ multiplex PCR, and TCRdb kept only the in-frame ones, dropping some. This sample has over 250,000 clones, with about nine tenths found just once. The sample consisted of peripheral blood. The receptor set was obtained from a man aged 45 to 65 with acute or convalescent COVID-19. The CDR3 runs from the conserved cysteine through the conserved F or W. Fields, in order: clone size, D gene, J gene, V gene, CDR3 DNA, CDR3 protein. A D gene is named only where the DNA matches it firmly. A row's size may be missing; if present it is once, few, many or a size class.

clone_size: -
d_call: TRBD2
j_call: TRBJ2-7
v_call: TRBV3-1/TRBV3-2
cdr3_nt: TGTGCCAGCAGCCAAGATCTTCTAGCGGGAAATGAGCAGTACTTC
cdr3_aa: CASSQDLLAGNEQYF

clone_size: -
d_call: -
j_call: TRBJ1-6
v_call: TRBV25-1
cdr3_nt: TGTGCCAGCAGCCCCCTGAGAGGCGTGAATTCACCCCTCCACTTT
cdr3_aa: CASSPLRGVNSPLHF

clone_size: -
d_call: -
j_call: TRBJ1-4
v_call: TRBV30
cdr3_nt: TGTGCCTGGACAAAACAGGACAGAAGGGGTGAAAAACTGTTTTTT
cdr3_aa: CAWTKQDRRGEKLFF

clone_size: -
d_call: TRBD1
j_call: TRBJ1-1
v_call: TRBV19
cdr3_nt: TGTGCCAGTAGTACCGACAGGGGTCGAAGAGCTTTCTTT
cdr3_aa: CASSTDRGRRAFF

clone_size: -
d_call: -
j_call: TRBJ2-2
v_call: TRBV7-3
cdr3_nt: TGTGCCAGCAGCTTAGGTTCAGGACTCACCGGGGAGCTGTTTTTT
cdr3_aa: CASSLGSGLTGELFF

clone_size: -
d_call: TRBD1
j_call: TRBJ1-2
v_call: TRBV18
cdr3_nt: TGTGCCAGCTCACCATGGGACAGAAGAGCTAACTATGGCTACACCTTC
cdr3_aa: CASSPWDRRANYGYTF

clone_size: -
d_call: -
j_call: TRBJ2-7
v_call: TRBV5-1
cdr3_nt: TGCGCCAGCAGCAATGGACTACGTACCTACGAGCAGTACTTC
cdr3_aa: CASSNGLRTYEQYF

clone_size: -
d_call: -
j_call: TRBJ1-5
v_call: TRBV19
cdr3_nt: TGTGCCAGTAGTAAACAGGCTGGCCTTGGGCCCCAGCATTTT
cdr3_aa: CASSKQAGLGPQHF

clone_size: few
d_call: -
j_call: TRBJ1-2
v_call: TRBV4-1
cdr3_nt: TGCGCCAGCAGCCAAGAGAGGGGCTACACCTTC
cdr3_aa: CASSQERGYTF

clone_size: -
d_call: -
j_call: TRBJ1-1
v_call: TRBV12-3/TRBV12-4
cdr3_nt: TGTGCCAGCAGCACAGGGAAGAACACTGAAGCTTTCTTT
cdr3_aa: CASSTGKNTEAFF

clone_size: -
d_call: TRBD1
j_call: TRBJ1-1
v_call: TRBV2
cdr3_nt: TGTGCCAGCATCAGACAGGGGGCGGGTACTGAAGCTTTCTTT
cdr3_aa: CASIRQGAGTEAFF

clone_size: -
d_call: TRBD1
j_call: TRBJ1-2
v_call: TRBV7-9
cdr3_nt: TGTGCCAGCAGCTTGGCCCCGGGACAGAGAGGCTACACCTTC
cdr3_aa: CASSLAPGQRGYTF

clone_size: -
d_call: -
j_call: TRBJ2-5
v_call: TRBV4-1
cdr3_nt: TGCGCCAGCAGCCAAGTAGAGACTTCGGAGACCCAGTACTTC
cdr3_aa: CASSQVETSETQYF

clone_size: -
d_call: -
j_call: TRBJ2-2
v_call: TRBV9
cdr3_nt: TGTGCCAGCAGCGTGAGGGGGTCCGCGAACACCGGGGAGCTGTTTTTT
cdr3_aa: CASSVRGSANTGELFF

clone_size: -
d_call: -
j_call: TRBJ2-2
v_call: TRBV11-3
cdr3_nt: TGTGCCAGCAGCCACGAGTACAGGGTGATCGCCGGGGAGCTGTTTTTT
cdr3_aa: CASSHEYRVIAGELFF

clone_size: -
d_call: TRBD1
j_call: TRBJ2-7
v_call: TRBV14
cdr3_nt: TGTGCCAGCAGCCAAGATATCGGGACAGGGGCCTACGAGCAGTACTTC
cdr3_aa: CASSQDIGTGAYEQYF

clone_size: -
d_call: TRBD2
j_call: TRBJ2-7
v_call: TRBV3-1/TRBV3-2
cdr3_nt: TGTGCCAGCAGCCAAGGCGCGGGGGGGCCGAAAGAGCAGTACTTC
cdr3_aa: CASSQGAGGPKEQYF

clone_size: -
d_call: -
j_call: TRBJ1-1
v_call: TRBV6-2/TRBV6-3
cdr3_nt: TGTGCCAGCAACCCGACGGGAGGGTACACTGAAGCTTTCTTT
cdr3_aa: CASNPTGGYTEAFF

clone_size: once
d_call: -
j_call: TRBJ2-3
v_call: TRBV11-3
cdr3_nt: TGTGCCAGCAGCTTCGGGGGAAGCACAGATACGCAGTATTTT
cdr3_aa: CASSFGGSTDTQYF

clone_size: -
d_call: -
j_call: TRBJ2-3
v_call: TRBV20-1
cdr3_nt: TGCAGTGCTAGAACTCGAGATACGCAGTATTTT
cdr3_aa: CSARTRDTQYF

clone_size: -
d_call: -
j_call: TRBJ2-7
v_call: TRBV4-2
cdr3_nt: TGTGCCAGCAGCCCGACGGACCAGATTCGGGGCTACGAGCAGTACTTC
cdr3_aa: CASSPTDQIRGYEQYF

clone_size: -
d_call: -
j_call: TRBJ2-7
v_call: TRBV4-1
cdr3_nt: TGCGCCAGCAGCCCTCGAGGGAGCTCCTACGAGCAGTACTTC
cdr3_aa: CASSPRGSSYEQYF

clone_size: few
d_call: -
j_call: TRBJ1-3
v_call: TRBV7-9
cdr3_nt: TGTGCCAGCAGCCCCGGGAGGCGGAGGGTCCATGGAAACACCATATATTTT
cdr3_aa: CASSPGRRRVHGNTIYF

clone_size: -
d_call: -
j_call: TRBJ2-3
v_call: TRBV29-1
cdr3_nt: TGCAGCGTTGATCAGAATACAGATACGCAGTATTTT
cdr3_aa: CSVDQNTDTQYF

clone_size: -
d_call: -
j_call: TRBJ1-6
v_call: TRBV7-9
cdr3_nt: TGTGCCAGCAGCTCCGGGACTGTTGGCTCACCCCTCCACTTT
cdr3_aa: CASSSGTVGSPLHF

clone_size: -
d_call: -
j_call: TRBJ2-6
v_call: TRBV7-3
cdr3_nt: TGTGCCAGCAGCTTAACGGGGCCAGGAGCCACTGGGGCCAACGTCCTGACTTTC
cdr3_aa: CASSLTGPGATGANVLTF

clone_size: -
d_call: TRBD1
j_call: TRBJ1-1
v_call: TRBV6-5
cdr3_nt: TGTGCCAGCAGTTCCACTAAACAGGGGTACACTGAAGCTTTCTTT
cdr3_aa: CASSSTKQGYTEAFF

clone_size: -
d_call: -
j_call: TRBJ1-2
v_call: TRBV5-1
cdr3_nt: TGCGCCAGCAGCCCGGGTCCGTCCAATGGCTACACCTTC
cdr3_aa: CASSPGPSNGYTF

clone_size: once
d_call: -
j_call: TRBJ2-5
v_call: TRBV7-6
cdr3_nt: TGTGCCAGCAGCTTAGCTAGTCTAGCGAGGGAGACCCAGTACTTC
cdr3_aa: CASSLASLARETQYF

clone_size: -
d_call: TRBD1
j_call: TRBJ1-1
v_call: TRBV3-1/TRBV3-2
cdr3_nt: TGTGCCAGCAGCCCGGACAGGGGGACGAACACTGAAGCTTTCTTT
cdr3_aa: CASSPDRGTNTEAFF

clone_size: -
d_call: -
j_call: TRBJ1-2
v_call: TRBV19
cdr3_nt: TGTGCCAGTAGAACTCGCTCCACGGATGGCTACACCTTC
cdr3_aa: CASRTRSTDGYTF

clone_size: -
d_call: TRBD1
j_call: TRBJ1-5
v_call: TRBV30
cdr3_nt: TGTGCCTGGAGCGGGACAGCTTATAGCAATCAGCCCCAGCATTTT
cdr3_aa: CAWSGTAYSNQPQHF

clone_size: -
d_call: TRBD1
j_call: TRBJ2-5
v_call: TRBV9
cdr3_nt: TGTGCCAGCAGCCCTTTAAGCACAGGGGCTCGGGAGACCCAGTACTTC
cdr3_aa: CASSPLSTGARETQYF

clone_size: -
d_call: -
j_call: TRBJ2-1
v_call: TRBV25-1
cdr3_nt: TGTGCCAGCAGATCACCCAGCTACAATGAGCAGTTCTTC
cdr3_aa: CASRSPSYNEQFF

clone_size: once
d_call: TRBD1
j_call: TRBJ1-1
v_call: TRBV19
cdr3_nt: TGTGCCAGTAGGTACAACGGACAGGTCGGCACTGAAGCTTTCTTT
cdr3_aa: CASRYNGQVGTEAFF

clone_size: -
d_call: TRBD1
j_call: TRBJ1-4
v_call: TRBV6-5
cdr3_nt: TGTGCCAGCAGTTACATCGGACAGGGAACGGAAAAACTGTTTTTT
cdr3_aa: CASSYIGQGTEKLFF

clone_size: -
d_call: TRBD1
j_call: TRBJ2-5
v_call: TRBV5-1
cdr3_nt: TGCGCCAGCAGCCCGACAGGGGAAGAGACCCAGTACTTC
cdr3_aa: CASSPTGEETQYF

clone_size: -
d_call: TRBD2
j_call: TRBJ2-3
v_call: TRBV3-1/TRBV3-2
cdr3_nt: TGTGCCAGCAAGCGGGGGGGCACAGATACGCAGTATTTT
cdr3_aa: CASKRGGTDTQYF

clone_size: -
d_call: -
j_call: TRBJ1-1
v_call: TRBV5-6
cdr3_nt: TGTGCCAGCAGCTTACAGGGAATTAGGAGTGAAGCTTTCTTT
cdr3_aa: CASSLQGIRSEAFF

clone_size: -
d_call: -
j_call: TRBJ2-6
v_call: TRBV6-5
cdr3_nt: TGTGCCAGCACGCCCAAGGGGGCTGGGGCCAACGTCCTGACTTTC
cdr3_aa: CASTPKGAGANVLTF

clone_size: -
d_call: TRBD2
j_call: TRBJ2-1
v_call: TRBV7-2
cdr3_nt: TGTGCCAGCAGCCCAACTAGCGGGGGGAGCAATGAGCAGTTCTTC
cdr3_aa: CASSPTSGGSNEQFF

clone_size: once
d_call: TRBD1
j_call: TRBJ2-5
v_call: TRBV19
cdr3_nt: TGTGCCAGTAGGAGGACCGGGACAGGGGTCGGGGAGACCCAGTACTTC
cdr3_aa: CASRRTGTGVGETQYF

clone_size: once
d_call: -
j_call: TRBJ1-1
v_call: TRBV5-1
cdr3_nt: TGCGCCAGCAGCTTGGACCCGGGGACTGAAGCTTTCTTT
cdr3_aa: CASSLDPGTEAFF

clone_size: -
d_call: TRBD1
j_call: TRBJ2-7
v_call: TRBV6-6
cdr3_nt: TGTGCCAGCAGTCTACACAGGGGGAACTCCTACGAGCAGTACTTC
cdr3_aa: CASSLHRGNSYEQYF

clone_size: -
d_call: TRBD1
j_call: TRBJ2-1
v_call: TRBV7-9
cdr3_nt: TGTGCCAGCAGTTTGATGGGACAGGGCAATGAGCAGTTCTTC
cdr3_aa: CASSLMGQGNEQFF

clone_size: -
d_call: -
j_call: TRBJ1-3
v_call: TRBV19
cdr3_nt: TGTGCCAGTAGTCCACGGAGGAGAAACACCATATATTTT
cdr3_aa: CASSPRRRNTIYF

clone_size: -
d_call: TRBD1
j_call: TRBJ2-3
v_call: TRBV9
cdr3_nt: TGTGCCAGCAGCGTCGACAGGGGGCATCAAGATACGCAGTATTTT
cdr3_aa: CASSVDRGHQDTQYF

clone_size: -
d_call: TRBD2
j_call: TRBJ2-2
v_call: TRBV10-2
cdr3_nt: TGCGCCAGCAGTACAGCGGGGGGGCTTGCGGAGCTGTTTTTT
cdr3_aa: CASSTAGGLAELFF